A selection of T cell receptor beta chains follows, all from one sample in a study of vaccination and CD4 T cells after COVID-19. Antigen specificity for these receptors is unknown. TCRdb recomputed calls from the PCR reads with MiXCR, one row per CDR3 protein. Of 20,000 to 25,000 distinct CDR3 sequences in the sample, 60% were seen once. The sequenced sample was CD4+ T cells from blood, cultured in vitro, obtained after SARS-CoV-2 vaccination. The receptors were sampled from a human donor who received a COVID-19 vaccine. Both conserved end residues are part of each CDR3. A D gene is named only where the DNA matches it firmly.

-	TRBV20-1	TRBJ1-5	CSAIEGRESQPQHF
-	TRBV11-2	TRBJ2-5	CASSLGNSQETQYF
TRBD1	TRBV12-3/TRBV12-4	TRBJ2-6	CASRPGQGLLVSGANVLTF
-	TRBV7-8	TRBJ1-6	CASSSSGVRVNSPLHF
TRBD2	TRBV19	TRBJ2-2	CASRFSGGATGELFF
TRBD1	TRBV2	TRBJ1-2	CASSQQGVLSGGYTF
-	TRBV27	TRBJ1-4	CASSFNRINEKLFF
-	TRBV20-1	TRBJ1-4	CSVPDRSREKLFF
-	TRBV20-1	TRBJ1-1	CSASGKGLTEAFF
TRBD1	TRBV7-2	TRBJ1-2	CASSPRTGGNYGYTF
TRBD1	TRBV19	TRBJ1-2	CASRRRDRVVTYGYTF
-	TRBV20-1	TRBJ1-1	CSARQEVAFF
TRBD1	TRBV30	TRBJ1-6	CAAGRDRGSPLHF
TRBD2	TRBV6-1	TRBJ2-4	CASSGTGGGDKNIQYF
-	TRBV5-4	TRBJ1-5	CASRTQGWVNQPQHF
-	TRBV5-1	TRBJ2-3	CASSARGLRGTDTQYF
TRBD2	TRBV12-3/TRBV12-4	TRBJ2-3	CASSGTSGGPTDTQYF
-	TRBV7-9	TRBJ2-3	CATQGGGDGTDTQYF
-	TRBV12-3/TRBV12-4	TRBJ1-1	CASKFWTADDTEAFF
-	TRBV19	TRBJ1-2	CASSYDYGYTF
-	TRBV20-1	TRBJ2-7	CSARLRLGDEQYF
TRBD2	TRBV7-3	TRBJ2-3	CASRPVGTSGARVTDTQYF
-	TRBV6-1	TRBJ1-1	CASTWTTEAFF
TRBD1	TRBV9	TRBJ2-5	CASSGGGAWETQYF
-	TRBV19	TRBJ1-4	CASSIYGTENEKLFF
-	TRBV27	TRBJ1-5	CASSTGPYSNQPQHF
TRBD1	TRBV2	TRBJ2-6	CARQGGAGANVLTF
-	TRBV10-3	TRBJ1-4	CAISEAGTSEKLFF
TRBD2	TRBV6-1	TRBJ2-7	CASSEMTSGPYEQYF
TRBD2	TRBV7-7	TRBJ2-2	CASSLQLAGGTNTGELFF
TRBD1	TRBV19	TRBJ1-1	CASSIRGRSEAFF
-	TRBV20-1	TRBJ1-1	CSARDRAGDAEAFF
TRBD1	TRBV12-3/TRBV12-4	TRBJ1-1	CASSATTGGTEAFF
-	TRBV6-1	TRBJ2-3	CASSEVAAGRLLRTDTQYF
TRBD1	TRBV6-1	TRBJ1-5	CASNLQGLSNQPQHF